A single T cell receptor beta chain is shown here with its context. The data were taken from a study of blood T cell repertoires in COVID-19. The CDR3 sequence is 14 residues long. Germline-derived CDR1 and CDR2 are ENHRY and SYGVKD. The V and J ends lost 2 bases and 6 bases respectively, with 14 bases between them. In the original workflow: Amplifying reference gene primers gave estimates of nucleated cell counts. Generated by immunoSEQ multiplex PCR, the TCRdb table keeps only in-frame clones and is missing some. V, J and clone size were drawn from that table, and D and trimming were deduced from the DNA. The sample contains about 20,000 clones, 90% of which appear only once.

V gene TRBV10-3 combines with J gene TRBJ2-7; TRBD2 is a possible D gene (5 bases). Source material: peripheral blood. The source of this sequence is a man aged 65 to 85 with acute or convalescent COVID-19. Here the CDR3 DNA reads TGTGCCATCAGTGAGAAAGGACTGCTTACCGAGCAGTACTTC. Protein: CAISEKGLLTEQYF.